This T cell receptor (beta chain) derives from a study of immune evolution from preneoplasia to lung adenocarcinoma. Study-wide findings and caveats: From normal lung to invasive adenocarcinoma, top clone frequencies appeared to decrease.

Produced via immunoSEQ multiplex PCR; TCRdb's table is partial and in-frame only. The data contain approximately 5,100 clones, roughly 69% of them singletons. This CDR3 has 15 residues. V was cut by 4 bases and J by 5 bases, with 14 bases left in between. Germline assignment: CDR1 SGHNT and CDR2 YENEEA. A word on this clone: Its antigen is unknown.

The gene calls are TRBV11-3 and TRBJ2-2; perhaps TRBD1 as D (6 bases). This receptor was taken from an older person with lung adenocarcinoma. The sample was FFPE adjacent normal lung tissue. The CDR3 region is CASSSQGVITGELFF. In DNA, the CDR3 is TGTGCCAGCAGCTCACAGGGAGTTATTACCGGGGAGCTGTTTTTT.